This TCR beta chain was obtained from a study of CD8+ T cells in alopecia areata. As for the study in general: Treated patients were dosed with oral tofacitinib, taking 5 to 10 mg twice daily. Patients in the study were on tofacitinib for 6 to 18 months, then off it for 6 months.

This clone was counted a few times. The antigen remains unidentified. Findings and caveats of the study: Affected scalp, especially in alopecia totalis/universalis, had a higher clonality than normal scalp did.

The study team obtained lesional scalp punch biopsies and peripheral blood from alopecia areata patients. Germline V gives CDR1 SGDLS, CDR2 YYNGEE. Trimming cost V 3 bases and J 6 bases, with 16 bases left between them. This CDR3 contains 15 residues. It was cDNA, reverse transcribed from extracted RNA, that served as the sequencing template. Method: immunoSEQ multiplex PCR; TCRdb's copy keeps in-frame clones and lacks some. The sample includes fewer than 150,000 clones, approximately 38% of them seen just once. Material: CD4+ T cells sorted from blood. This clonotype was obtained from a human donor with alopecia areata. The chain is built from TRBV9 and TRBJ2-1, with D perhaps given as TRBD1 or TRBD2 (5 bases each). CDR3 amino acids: CASSGLGAAGNEQFF. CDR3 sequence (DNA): TGTGCCAGCAGCGGCCTCGGGGCCGCCGGCAATGAGCAGTTCTTC.